A single sample is the source of the 27 T cell receptor beta chains below, sequenced in a study of T cells in Graves' hyperthyroidism and ophthalmopathy. What was amplified from RNA transcripts were TCR beta CDR3 regions. The HTBI set primed first-round TCR CDR3 RT-PCR. TCRdb analysed the multiplex PCR reads with MiXCR anew, one entry per CDR3 protein. The table shows about 680,000 distinct CDR3 sequences, with about 35% occurring only once. The sequenced sample consisted of blood. These receptor sequences come from a woman in her forties with Graves' hyperthyroidism.

This rearrangement joins TRBV19 to TRBJ1-5, with D perhaps TRBD1 (5 bases). The V end lost 4 bases, the J end lost 2 bases, and 15 bases lay between the germline ends. The CDR3 spans 16 residues. Per germline, CDR1 LNHDA and CDR2 SQIVND (reference sequence). The CDR3 loop reads CASSKLPKGRNQPQHF. The DNA of the CDR3 is TGTGCCAGTAGTAAACTCCCGAAGGGACGCAATCAGCCCCAGCATTTT.

In its sample, this clonotype was seen a few times. The genes are TRBV24-1 and TRBJ1-5, with D possibly matching TRBD1 (5 bases). Deletions cut 3 bases from V and 5 bases from J, with 16 bases between. The CDR3 covers 16 residues. Germline CDR1 KGHDR, CDR2 SFDVKD. The CDR3 DNA is TGTGCCACCAGTGATGAAACTGGACAATGGGATCAGCCCCAGCATTTT. It codes for CATSDETGQWDQPQHF.

This clonotype was detected ten times or more. J is TRBJ2-7 and V is TRBV7-2; 10 positions agree with TRBD2. With 3 bases clipped from V and 3 bases from J, the junction kept 5 bases outside the gene matches. Germline CDR1 reads SGHTA; CDR2 reads FQGNSA. The CDR3 is 15 residues long. For the CDR3, the DNA is TGTGCCAGCAGCTTGCTAGCGGGAGCTAACTACGAGCAGTACTTC. This encodes CASSLLAGANYEQYF.

As concerns this clonotype: With a much larger clone just one base away, this may be a read error. Written as DNA, the CDR3 is TGCGGCGTTGGGTTGTCGGGAGGGGAGCCCTACGAGCAGTACTTC. Amino acid sequence: CGVGLSGGEPYEQYF. This rearrangement joins TRBV29-1 to TRBJ2-7, with 8 nucleotides matching TRBD2. Germline V gives CDR1 SQVTM, CDR2 ANQGSEA. CDR3 length: 15 residues.

In nucleotides, the CDR3 is TGTGCCAGTAGTATAGCGGGGGTAATGAACACTGAAGCTTTCTTT. It codes for CASSIAGVMNTEAFF. The chain has TRBV19 and TRBJ1-1; D is possibly TRBD1 (5 bases). V lost 1 base and J 0 bases, leaving 9 bases between the germline ends. The CDR3 extends over 15 amino acids. Germline-derived CDR1 and CDR2 are LNHDA and SQIVND (reference sequence).

The chain recombines TRBV2 with TRBJ2-5; 16 bases map to TRBD2. V was pared by 6 bases and J by 9 bases, with 1 base of the junction left unmatched. The germline V gene has CDR1 SNHLY and CDR2 FYNNEI. The CDR3 is 13 amino acids. DNA for the CDR3: TGTGCCAGCAGCGGGACTAGCGGGAGGGCCCAGTACTTC. As protein: CASSGTSGRAQYF.

This chain links TRBV12-3 or TRBV12-4 with TRBJ2-2; D is undetermined. V was trimmed by 2 bases and J by 6 bases, leaving 13 bases between them. The length of the CDR3 is 15 residues. DNA for the CDR3: TGTGCCAGCAGTTTAACGGATCAGGAGCCCGGGGAGCTGTTTTTT. Translation gives CASSLTDQEPGELFF.

This clonotype was seen at least ten times. V is TRBV5-6 and J is TRBJ2-2, with a weak D call TRBD1 (6 bases). The germline V gene has CDR1 SGHDT and CDR2 YYEEEE. This CDR3 contains 14 residues. The V gene lost 2 bases and the J gene lost 7 bases, with 12 bases spanning the gap. The CDR3 sequence: CASSFTGRDGELFF. For the CDR3, the DNA is TGTGCCAGCAGCTTCACAGGGAGAGACGGGGAGCTGTTTTTT.

This clonotype was found a few times. The rearrangement links TRBV6-5 to TRBJ1-1; weak D call: TRBD1 (5 bases). CDR3 length: 13 amino acids. The germline V and J ends were trimmed by 6 bases and 3 bases, with 11 bases remaining between them. Germline V CDR1 and CDR2: MNHEY, SVGAGI. CDR3: CASRAVGDTEAFF. The DNA of the CDR3 is TGTGCCAGCAGGGCAGTGGGGGACACTGAAGCTTTCTTT.

In its sample, this clonotype was seen once. One junction end disagrees with the germline gene, perhaps due to a read error. The V call is TRBV10-2, the J call TRBJ2-7; D is undetermined. Germline V CDR1 and CDR2: WSHSY, SAAADI. There are 18 residues in the CDR3. This CDR3 is CASSYAPPHVSSIHEQYF. The DNA of the CDR3 is TGTGCCAGCAGTTACGCCCCCCCCCACGTTTCCTCAATCCACGAGCAGTACTTC.

This clonotype was picked up many times. The chain joins TRBV12-3 or TRBV12-4 to TRBJ1-6, with D uncertain. This CDR3 region has 15 residues. The V and J ends lost 6 bases and 1 base respectively, with 10 bases between them. The CDR3: CASRMVGSYNSPLHF. Written as DNA, the CDR3 is TGTGCCAGCAGGATGGTCGGTTCCTATAATTCACCCCTCCACTTT.

This chain links TRBV19 with TRBJ1-1, with 8 bases that match TRBD1. CDR1 is LNHDA, CDR2 SQIVND, per germline (reference sequence). This CDR3 spans 12 amino acids. V shed 10 bases and J 4 bases; nucleotides not matched to a gene: 5. The CDR3 is CATRTGGTEAFF. The CDR3, as DNA: TGTGCCACCCGAACAGGGGGCACTGAAGCTTTCTTT. The entire variable domain, with the rest obtained from reference TRBV19 and TRBJ1-1, is as follows: DGGITQSPKYLFRKEGQNVTLSCEQNLNHDAMYWYRQDPGQGLRLIYYSQIVNDFQKGDIAEGYSVSREKKESFPLTVTSAQKNPTAFYLCATRTGGTEAFFGQGTRLTVV.

The gene calls are TRBV20-1 and TRBJ2-5, with 12 bases identical to TRBD2. The CDR3 runs to 15 residues. V shed 5 bases and J 3 bases; nucleotides not matched to a gene: 7. CDR1 is DFQATT and CDR2 is SNEGSKA in the germline V gene (reference sequence). CDR3 amino acids: CSAGPGLAGKETQYF. The DNA for the CDR3 is TGCAGTGCTGGCCCCGGACTAGCGGGGAAAGAGACCCAGTACTTC.

Concerning this clonotype: A much more abundant neighbour one base away suggests this may be a read error. The V gene is TRBV19, the J gene TRBJ1-6, with unresolved D. Germline values: CDR1 LNHDA, CDR2 SQIVND (reference sequence). The CDR3 length is 16 residues. V dropped 5 bases and J dropped 5 bases, with 16 bases sitting between them. The CDR3 sequence: CASSPHGGQNNSPLHF. The CDR3 nucleotides read TGTGCCAGTAGTCCCCATGGAGGGCAAAATAATTCACCCCTCCACTTT.

This clonotype was counted a few times. The J gene is TRBJ1-4, the V gene TRBV5-4, with a weak D call TRBD1 (6 bases). The germline gives CDR1 SGHNT, CDR2 YYREEE (reference sequence). There are 15 residues in the CDR3. V lost 4 bases and J 5 bases, leaving 15 bases between the germline ends. The CDR3 DNA reads TGTGCCAGCAGCCACAGGGAGGGCGTAAATGAAAAACTGTTTTTT. Amino acid sequence: CASSHREGVNEKLFF.

V is TRBV20-1 and J is TRBJ2-3, with 8 bases aligning to TRBD2. V gave up 4 bases and J gave up 5 bases; unmatched junction bases: 2. Per the germline V gene, CDR1 is DFQATT and CDR2 is SNEGSKA (reference sequence). This CDR3 spans 12 amino acids. In DNA form, the CDR3 reads TGCAGTGCTACGGGGGGGGGAGATACGCAGTATTTT. This translates into CSATGGGDTQYF.

As for this clonotype: A read error may produce the germline difference seen at one junction end. The chain carries TRBV25-1 and TRBJ1-1; D gene ambiguous. Germline V lookup: CDR1 MGHDK, CDR2 SYGVNS. This CDR3 comprises 16 residues. Here the CDR3 reads CASSQKEGRTNTEAFF. The CDR3 DNA reads as TGCGCCAGCAGCCAAAAAGAAGGGAGGACGAACACTGAAGCTTTCTTT.

This clonotype was seen more than once but under ten times. The gene calls are TRBV6-5 and TRBJ2-7; 9 nucleotides match TRBD1. With V trimmed by 6 bases and J by 4 bases, 16 bases remained unmatched. The CDR3 covers 17 residues. CDR1 is MNHEY and CDR2 is SVGAGI in the germline V gene. The CDR3 loop is CASRAGFGTGSFYEQYF. DNA of the CDR3: TGTGCCAGCAGGGCCGGATTTGGGACAGGGAGCTTTTACGAGCAGTACTTC.

The V gene is TRBV29-1, the J gene TRBJ1-2, with D possibly being TRBD1 (5 bases). The CDR3 runs 14 residues. Deletions cut 3 bases from V and 3 bases from J, with 14 bases between. Per germline, CDR1 SQVTM and CDR2 ANQGSEA. CDR3: CSVEGLAGDYGYTF. CDR3 nucleotides: TGCAGCGTTGAGGGACTAGCGGGAGACTATGGCTACACCTTC.

The CDR3 DNA sequence: TGCGCCAGCAGCTCGGCTTTACAGGGGACAGCGCAGTACTTC. Translation: CASSSALQGTAQYF. The V gene is TRBV5-1, the J gene TRBJ2-7; 7 positions match TRBD1. With V trimmed by 3 bases and J by 9 bases, 12 bases remained unmatched. Germline V gene lookup returns CDR1 SGHRS and CDR2 YFSETQ. CDR3 size: 14 residues.

At least ten counts were recorded for this clonotype. J is TRBJ2-7 and V is TRBV29-1; TRBD1 aligns across 10 bases. This CDR3 comprises 14 residues. After removal of 4 bases from V and 1 base from J, the junction contained 4 bases not matched to a gene. CDR1 is SQVTM, CDR2 ANQGSEA, per germline. The CDR3 region has the DNA TGCAGCGTTGCCCGGGACAGGGGTTCCTACGAGCAGTACTTC. Translated: CSVARDRGSYEQYF.

This chain connects TRBV7-6 to TRBJ2-7, with 10 bases identical to TRBD1. The tail of the sequence fits TRBJ2-1 better, so the J call may be wrong. This CDR3 region has 14 residues. Germline CDR1 is SGHVS and CDR2 is FNYEAQ. The CDR3 region has the DNA TGTGCCAGCACTCCGGACAGGGGGTGGAATGAGCAGTTCTTC. This sequence encodes CASTPDRGWNEQFF.

The chain links TRBV29-1 to TRBJ2-7; 7 bases are a match to TRBD2. The junction had 12 bases not matched to a gene; V was cut back by 7 bases and J by 3 bases. This CDR3 contains 14 residues. Germline V gene sequence: CDR1 SQVTM, CDR2 ANQGSEA. CDR3 sequence reads: CSAVGGSGNYEQYF. The CDR3, as DNA: TGCAGCGCCGTCGGGGGGTCCGGGAACTACGAGCAGTACTTC.

Points on this clonotype: The CDR3 carries no conserved terminal phenylalanine or tryptophan, so it likely arises from a read error. The DNA is left out, because the CDR3 cannot be placed on it with certainty; the CDR3 is given as TCRdb lists it. This chain links TRBV9 with TRBJ2-7; TRBD1 is taken as the D call from the table, unchecked against the DNA. Per germline, CDR1 SGDLS and CDR2 YYNGEE. The length of the CDR3 is 9 amino acids, counting both ends. The CDR3 reads CASSADGRQ.

The J gene is TRBJ1-2, the V gene TRBV6-4; 7 bases fit TRBD1. V trimming: 2 bases; J trimming: 4 bases; junction bases outside the gene matches: 10. Germline V gives CDR1 MRHNA, CDR2 SNTAGT. The CDR3 runs 16 residues. CDR3 sequence reads: CASSDRNNTGVYGYTF. The CDR3 region has the DNA TGTGCCAGCAGTGACCGAAACAATACAGGGGTCTATGGCTACACCTTC.

This clonotype was recorded at least ten times. This sequence joins TRBV25-1 and TRBJ2-5, with 9 nucleotides matching TRBD1. This CDR3 is 18 amino acids long. Germline trimming cut 7 bases from V and 2 bases from J; bases unmatched to any gene: 17. From germline, CDR1 is MGHDK and CDR2 SYGVNS. The CDR3 loop reads CASNQPPGQGTGQETQYF. Written as DNA, the CDR3 is TGTGCCAGCAATCAACCCCCGGGACAGGGTACGGGACAAGAGACCCAGTACTTC. Using reference TRBV25-1 and TRBJ2-5 for the parts outside the CDR3, the full variable domain is EADIYQTPRYLVIGTGKKITLECSQTMGHDKMYWYQQDPGMELHLIHYSYGVNSTEKGDLSSESTVSRIRTEHFPLTLESARPSHTSQYLCASNQPPGQGTGQETQYFGPGTRLLVL.

This clonotype appeared a few times. One junction end does not reproduce the germline sequence, and a read error may be involved. This chain uses TRBV10-3 with TRBJ1-2; the match to TRBD1 covers 8 bases. Germline V gene data show CDR1 as ENHRY and CDR2 as SYGVKD. CDR3 length: 15 amino acids. The CDR3 loop is CASSLFRGLDYGYTF. The CDR3 nucleotides read TGTGCCAGCAGTTTATTCAGGGGGCTTGACTATGGCTACACCTTC.